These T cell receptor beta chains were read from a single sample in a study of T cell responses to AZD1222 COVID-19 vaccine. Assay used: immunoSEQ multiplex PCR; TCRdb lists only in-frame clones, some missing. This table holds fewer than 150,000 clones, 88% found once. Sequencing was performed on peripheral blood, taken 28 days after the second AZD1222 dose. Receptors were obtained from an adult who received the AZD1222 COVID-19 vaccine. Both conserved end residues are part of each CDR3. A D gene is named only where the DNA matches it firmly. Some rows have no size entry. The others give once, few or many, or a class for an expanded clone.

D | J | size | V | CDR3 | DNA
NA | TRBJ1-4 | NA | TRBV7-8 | CASSIGRLGGAINEKLFF | TGTGCCAGCAGCATCGGACGTCTGGGGGGGGCAATTAATGAAAAACTGTTTTTT
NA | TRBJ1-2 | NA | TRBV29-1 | CSVGSDTYGYTF | TGCAGCGTTGGATCAGATACCTATGGCTACACCTTC
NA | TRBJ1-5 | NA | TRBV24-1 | CATSEGASQRQPQHF | TGTGCCACCAGTGAAGGGGCTTCACAAAGACAGCCCCAGCATTTT
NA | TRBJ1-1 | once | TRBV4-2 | CASSRFGASAEAFF | TGTGCCAGCAGCCGGTTCGGGGCTAGCGCTGAAGCTTTCTTT
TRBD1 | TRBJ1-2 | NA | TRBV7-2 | CASSPQGTGFGGYTF | TGTGCCAGCAGCCCCCAGGGGACAGGGTTCGGGGGCTACACCTTC
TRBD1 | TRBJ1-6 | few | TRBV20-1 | CSASPPGTETSPLHF | TGCAGTGCTAGTCCCCCCGGGACAGAGACTTCACCCCTCCACTTT
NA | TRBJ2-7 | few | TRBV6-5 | CASSYSTGGEQYF | TGTGCCAGCAGTTACTCGACGGGTGGCGAGCAGTACTTC
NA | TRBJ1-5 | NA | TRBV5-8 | CASSLARGFYQPQHF | TGTGCCAGCAGCTTGGCCAGAGGGTTCTATCAGCCCCAGCATTTT
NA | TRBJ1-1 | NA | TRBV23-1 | CASSQSEQPYHYLGAFF | TGCGCCAGCAGTCAATCAGAACAGCCCTATCACTATTTAGGAGCTTTCTTT
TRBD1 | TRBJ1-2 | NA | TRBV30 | CAWRPLRDRVNYGYTF | TGTGCCTGGAGGCCGCTCCGGGACAGGGTTAACTATGGCTACACCTTC
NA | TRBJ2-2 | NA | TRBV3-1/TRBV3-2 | CASLGTGELFF | TGTGCCAGCCTAGGCACCGGGGAGCTGTTTTTT
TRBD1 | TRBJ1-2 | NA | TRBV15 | CATSMDRQGWGYTF | TGTGCCACCAGCATGGACCGACAGGGGTGGGGCTACACCTTC
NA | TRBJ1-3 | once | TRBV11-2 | CASSLASRTGNTIYF | TGTGCCAGCAGCTTAGCGTCCCGAACAGGAAACACCATATATTTT
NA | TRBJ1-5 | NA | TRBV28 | CASSFIPSGGGNQPQHF | TGTGCCAGCAGTTTTATCCCCAGCGGGGGAGGCAATCAGCCCCAGCATTTT
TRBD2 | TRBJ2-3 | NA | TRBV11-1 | CASSRTSGSDTQYF | TGTGCCAGCAGCCGGACTAGCGGGAGTGATACGCAGTATTTT
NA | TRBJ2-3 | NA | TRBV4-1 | CASSQEQRNTQYF | TGCGCCAGCAGCCAAGAACAGCGGAATACGCAGTATTTT
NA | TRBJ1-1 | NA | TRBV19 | CASSPTGATPNTEAFF | TGTGCCAGTAGCCCAACCGGAGCGACACCTAACACTGAAGCTTTCTTT
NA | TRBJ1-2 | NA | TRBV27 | CASSLSYRDYGYTF | TGTGCCAGCAGTTTATCCTACAGGGACTATGGCTACACCTTC
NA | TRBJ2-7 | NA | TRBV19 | CASRRKQDSYEQYF | TGTGCCAGTAGACGGAAACAGGACTCCTACGAGCAGTACTTC
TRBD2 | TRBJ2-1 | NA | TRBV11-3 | CASSFTSGYNEQFF | TGTGCCAGCAGTTTTACTAGCGGCTACAATGAGCAGTTCTTC
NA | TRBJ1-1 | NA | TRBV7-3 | CASSLRDTEAFF | TGTGCCAGCAGCTTAAGGGACACTGAAGCTTTCTTT
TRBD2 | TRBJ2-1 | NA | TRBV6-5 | CASLRLAGGSREQFF | TGTGCCAGCCTCCGGCTAGCGGGAGGGTCAAGGGAGCAGTTCTTC
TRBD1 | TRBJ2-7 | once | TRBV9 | CASSPDRFSYEQYF | TGTGCCAGCAGCCCGGACAGGTTCTCCTACGAGCAGTACTTC
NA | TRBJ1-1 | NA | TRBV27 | CASSRTGMNTEAFF | TGTGCCAGCAGTCGCACCGGGATGAACACTGAAGCTTTCTTT
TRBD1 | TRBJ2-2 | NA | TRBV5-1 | CAARDRDYTGELFF | TGCGCCGCGCGGGACAGGGATTACACCGGGGAGCTGTTTTTT
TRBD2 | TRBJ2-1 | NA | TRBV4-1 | CASSQRPSGSGPYNEQFF | TGCGCCAGCAGCCAAAGGCCGAGCGGGAGCGGGCCCTACAATGAGCAGTTCTTC